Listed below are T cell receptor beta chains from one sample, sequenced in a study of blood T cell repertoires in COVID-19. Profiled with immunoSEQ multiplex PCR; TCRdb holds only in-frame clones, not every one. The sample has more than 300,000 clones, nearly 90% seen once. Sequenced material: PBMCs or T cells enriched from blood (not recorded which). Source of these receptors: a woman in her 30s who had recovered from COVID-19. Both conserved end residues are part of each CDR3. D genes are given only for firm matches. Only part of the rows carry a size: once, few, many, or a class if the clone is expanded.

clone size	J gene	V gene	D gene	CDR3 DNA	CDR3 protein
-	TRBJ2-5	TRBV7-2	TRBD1	TGTGCCAGCAGCTCAAACAGGGGTATCCAAGAGACCCAGTACTTC	CASSSNRGIQETQYF
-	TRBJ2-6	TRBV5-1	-	TGCGCCAGCAGCGAGAGCTCTGGGGCCAACGTCCTGACTTTC	CASSESSGANVLTF
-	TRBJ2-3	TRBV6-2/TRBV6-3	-	TGTGCCAGCAGTTTTCCATCGGGACACCGCACAGATACGCAGTATTTT	CASSFPSGHRTDTQYF
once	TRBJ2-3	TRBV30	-	TGTGCCTGGAGTCCGAACCTGGGAGGCACAGATACGCAGTATTTT	CAWSPNLGGTDTQYF
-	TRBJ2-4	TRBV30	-	TGTGCCTGGAGGTTGCGCAATGGGGGGAACATTCAGTACTTC	CAWRLRNGGNIQYF
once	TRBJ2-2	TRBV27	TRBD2	TGTGCCAGCAAGCAGACTAGCGGGAACACCGGGGAGCTGTTTTTT	CASKQTSGNTGELFF
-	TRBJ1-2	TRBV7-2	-	TGTGCCAGCAGCTTAGACGGGGTACCAGGGGACTATGGCTACACCTTC	CASSLDGVPGDYGYTF
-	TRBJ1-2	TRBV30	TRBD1	TGTGCCTGGAGTAGGGACAGGGGAGTTCTTGGCTACACCTTC	CAWSRDRGVLGYTF
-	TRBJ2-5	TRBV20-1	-	TGCAGTGCTAGTCACCTAAACAGGCGGGAGACCCAGTACTTC	CSASHLNRRETQYF
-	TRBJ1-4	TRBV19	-	TGTGCCAGTAGTAAATTAAGCGGGTCGGGGGAAAAACTGTTTTTT	CASSKLSGSGEKLFF
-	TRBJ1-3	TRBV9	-	TGTGCCAGCAGCGTAGGAGGGCCTGGAAACACCATATATTTT	CASSVGGPGNTIYF
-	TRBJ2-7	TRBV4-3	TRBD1	TGCGCCAGCAGCCAAGAGCGTGGGGACAGCTACGAGCAGTACTTC	CASSQERGDSYEQYF
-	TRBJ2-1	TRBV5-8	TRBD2	TGTGCCAGCAGCTTACAGCCGGGACTACCGTATGAGCAGTTCTTC	CASSLQPGLPYEQFF
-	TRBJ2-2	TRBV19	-	TGTGCCAGTAGCCCCCGGGACAGGTTATGGGGGAGGGAAGACGCCGGGGAGCTGTTTTTT	CASSPRDRLWGREDAGELFF
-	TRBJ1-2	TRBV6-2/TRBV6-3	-	TGTGCCAGCAGTCCCACAGGGAAGGGCTATGGCTACACCTTC	CASSPTGKGYGYTF
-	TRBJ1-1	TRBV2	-	TGTGCCAGCAGTGCAGACTCGAACACTGAAGCTTTCTTT	CASSADSNTEAFF
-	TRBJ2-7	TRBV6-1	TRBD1	TGTGCCAGCAGTGATTACCCGACCGGGACCCATCAGGGGGACGAGCAGTACTTC	CASSDYPTGTHQGDEQYF
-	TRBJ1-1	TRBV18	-	TGTGCCAGCTCACCGCTCCAGGGTCCCACTGAAGCTTTCTTT	CASSPLQGPTEAFF
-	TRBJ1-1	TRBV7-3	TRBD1	TGTGCCAGCAGCTTGCAAGGGACAGGGGACACTGAAGCTTTCTTT	CASSLQGTGDTEAFF
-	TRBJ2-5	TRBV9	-	TGTGCCAGCAGCGGTACAGGGACCTCAGGCGGGACCCAGTACTTC	CASSGTGTSGGTQYF
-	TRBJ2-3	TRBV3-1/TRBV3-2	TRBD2	TGTGCCAGCAGCCAAGTAGCGGGGGGGTCGGATACGCAGTATTTT	CASSQVAGGSDTQYF
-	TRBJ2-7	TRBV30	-	TGTGCCTGGAGTTCAGGTTCCTACGAGCAGTACTTC	CAWSSGSYEQYF
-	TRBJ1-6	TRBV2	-	TGTGCCAGCAGTGTGGGCGGCCCGGTGAGGGGGCTCCACTTT	CASSVGGPVRGLHF
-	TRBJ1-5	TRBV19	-	TGTGCCAGTAGTATAGAGCCGGCGCAGGGTGGCAATCAGCCCCAGCATTTT	CASSIEPAQGGNQPQHF
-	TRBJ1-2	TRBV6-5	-	TGTGCCAGCAGCACTCATGAAGCTAACTATGGCTACACCTTC	CASSTHEANYGYTF
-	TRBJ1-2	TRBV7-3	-	TGTGCCAGCAGCTTAAACCCGCAGGGCGACGGCTACACCTTC	CASSLNPQGDGYTF
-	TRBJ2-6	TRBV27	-	TGTGCCAGCAGTTTAAGGCTTGGTACCGGGAGAACTGGGGCCAACGTCCTGACTTTC	CASSLRLGTGRTGANVLTF
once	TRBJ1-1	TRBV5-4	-	TGTGCCAGCAGCGGGCTCAACACTGAAGCTTTCTTT	CASSGLNTEAFF
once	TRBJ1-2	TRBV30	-	TGTGCCTGGAGGGTGACAGGTACCTATGGCTACACCTTC	CAWRVTGTYGYTF
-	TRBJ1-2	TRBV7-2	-	TGTGCCAGCAGCCCAGGGGCTAACTATGGCTACACCTTC	CASSPGANYGYTF
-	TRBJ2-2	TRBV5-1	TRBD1	TGCGCCAGCAGCTTGGCCCCCCGTACAGGGGTCACCGGGGAGCTGTTTTTT	CASSLAPRTGVTGELFF
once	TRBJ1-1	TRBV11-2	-	TGTGCCAGCAGCTTAGATGATGTATGGGGGGGCCTAGAGGCTGAAGCTTTCTTT	CASSLDDVWGGLEAEAFF
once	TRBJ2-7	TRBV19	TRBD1	TGTGCCAGTAGTAGAGGACAGGGGGCCCACGAGCAGTACTTC	CASSRGQGAHEQYF
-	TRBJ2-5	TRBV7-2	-	TGTGCCAGCAGCTTTTGGAGCGGGGAGACCCAGTACTTC	CASSFWSGETQYF
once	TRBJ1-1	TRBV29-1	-	TGCAGCGTTGAATTCTCGGGATACGACACTGAAGCTTTCTTT	CSVEFSGYDTEAFF
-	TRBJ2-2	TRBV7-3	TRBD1	TGTGCCAGCAGCTTATGGGACAGGGGATACACCGGGGAGCTGTTTTTT	CASSLWDRGYTGELFF
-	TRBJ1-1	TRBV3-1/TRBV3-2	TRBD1	TGTGCCAGCAGCCGATCTCGCCAGGGGGCTTTTGAAGCTTTCTTT	CASSRSRQGAFEAFF
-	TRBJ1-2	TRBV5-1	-	TGCGCCAGCAGCTTGCGGGACTATGGCTACACCTTC	CASSLRDYGYTF
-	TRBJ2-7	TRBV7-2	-	TGTGCCAGCAGCTTTTTTAGCTCCTACGAGCAGTACTTC	CASSFFSSYEQYF
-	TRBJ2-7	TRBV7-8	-	TGTGCCAGCAGCTTAGACGAGTTATTAGCCTACGAGCAGTACTTC	CASSLDELLAYEQYF
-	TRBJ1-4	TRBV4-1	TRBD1	TGCGCCAGCAGCAAGCCGGGACAGACTAATGAAAAACTGTTTTTT	CASSKPGQTNEKLFF
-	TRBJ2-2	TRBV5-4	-	TGTGCCAGCAGCTTGGAGCTAGCGACCGGGGAGCTGTTTTTT	CASSLELATGELFF
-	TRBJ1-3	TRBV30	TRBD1	TGTGCCTGGACTGACAGGGCCCTGATCGGAAACACCATATATTTT	CAWTDRALIGNTIYF
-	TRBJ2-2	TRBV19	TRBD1	TGTGCCAGTAGGCGACAGGGTAACACCGGGGAGCTGTTTTTT	CASRRQGNTGELFF
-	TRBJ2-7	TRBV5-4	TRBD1	TGTGCCAGCAGGCCGACAGGGGGCGAGGGGTCCTACGAGCAGTACTTC	CASRPTGGEGSYEQYF
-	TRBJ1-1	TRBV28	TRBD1	TGTGCCAGCAGCCACCGACAGGGGAAGGCTGAAGCTTTCTTT	CASSHRQGKAEAFF
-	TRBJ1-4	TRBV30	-	TGTGCCTGGAGAGGACTTCGGGCGGATGAAAAACTGTTTTTT	CAWRGLRADEKLFF
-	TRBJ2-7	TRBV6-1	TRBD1	TGTGCCAGCAGTGAAACCGACGGGACAGGGGGCAACGAGCAGTACTTC	CASSETDGTGGNEQYF
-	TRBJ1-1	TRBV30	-	TGTGCCTGGGCATCCCAGGGGTTAACTGAAGCTTTCTTT	CAWASQGLTEAFF
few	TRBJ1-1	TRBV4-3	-	TGCGCCAGCAGCCAAGATGCGACAGGAGGAAACACTGAAGCTTTCTTT	CASSQDATGGNTEAFF
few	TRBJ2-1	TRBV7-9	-	TGTGCCAGCACCCAGAGGGCAGCCTGGAATGAGCAGTTCTTC	CASTQRAAWNEQFF
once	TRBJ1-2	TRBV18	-	TGTGCCAGCTCACCAGACGTCGGAGGGTTGTTGGGAAGCCCTAACTATGGCTACACCTTC	CASSPDVGGLLGSPNYGYTF
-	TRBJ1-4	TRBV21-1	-	TGTGCCGGACCGGAAGGGGCAACTAATGAAAAACTGTTTTTT	CAGPEGATNEKLFF